The 31 T cell receptor beta chains below come from one sample, sequenced in a study of Graves' ophthalmopathy and Graves' hyperthyroidism. TCR beta CDR3 amplification used RNA transcripts. Investigators did first-round RT-PCR with HTBI primers, then second-round multiplex PCR. MiXCR, run by TCRdb on the multiplex PCR reads, gives a single entry per CDR3 protein. Of about 740,000 distinct CDR3 sequences listed, roughly 40% are singletons. The sample was peripheral blood. Receptor source: an adult man with Graves' ophthalmopathy.

This rearrangement joins TRBV2 to TRBJ1-6; TRBD1 matches 9 bases. This CDR3 has 16 amino acids. Germline V CDR1 and CDR2: SNHLY, FYNNEI. After removal of 5 bases from V and 7 bases from J, the junction contained 9 bases not matched to a gene. This CDR3 reads CASSLETGTGNSPLHF. The CDR3, as DNA: TGTGCCAGCAGTTTAGAGACCGGGACAGGGAATTCACCCCTCCACTTT.

In this sample, this clonotype turned up many times. This chain links TRBV19 with TRBJ1-5, with no clear D. Germline CDR1 and CDR2: LNHDA and SQIVND (reference sequence). The CDR3 covers 15 residues. V was trimmed by 5 bases and J by 2 bases, leaving 13 bases between them. In DNA form, the CDR3 reads TGTGCCAGTAGTCTTTTGGGTACGGGCAATCAGCCCCAGCATTTT. Its translation is CASSLLGTGNQPQHF.

The V gene is TRBV25-1, the J gene TRBJ1-3; D is possibly TRBD1 (6 bases). The V end lost 6 bases, the J end lost 0 bases, and 21 bases lay between the germline ends. The CDR3 has 18 amino acids. Germline loops: CDR1 MGHDK, CDR2 SYGVNS. CDR3 sequence (DNA): TGTGCCAGCAGCTTAGATCTCGGGCAGGGGAGCTCTGGAAACACCATATATTTT. This sequence encodes CASSLDLGQGSSGNTIYF.

A note on this clonotype: A much bigger clone sits one base away, suggesting this may be a read error. The CDR3 ends on some other residue instead of the conserved phenylalanine or tryptophan, so this is likely a read error. The rearrangement links TRBV7-2 to TRBJ1-1, with D maybe TRBD1 (5 bases). The CDR3 length is 13 residues. Germline-derived CDR1 and CDR2 are SGHTA and FQGNSA. The V and J ends lost 6 bases and 1 base respectively, with 9 bases between them. The CDR3 sequence: CASRFTGNTEAFL. In DNA form, the CDR3 reads TGTGCCAGCAGATTTACAGGGAACACTGAAGCTTTCCTT.

This clonotype was seen ten or more times. The rearrangement uses TRBV7-3 and TRBJ2-2; D may be TRBD1 (6 bases). Germline V lookup: CDR1 SGHTA, CDR2 FQGTGA. This CDR3 is built from 13 residues. Trimming removed 5 bases at V and 7 bases at J, with 11 bases between. CDR3 sequence (DNA): TGTGCCAGCAGCGCAGGGGTCCGCGGGGAGCTGTTTTTT. Translating it yields CASSAGVRGELFF. The variable domain in full, with the rest retrieved from reference TRBV7-3 and TRBJ2-2, is GAGVSQTPSNKVTEKGKYVELRCDPISGHTALYWYRQSLGQGPEFLIYFQGTGAADDSGLPNDRFFAVRPEGSVSTLKIQRTERGDSAVYLCASSAGVRGELFFGEGSRLTVL.

This clonotype has a handful of counts. The CDR3 is CASSFQRGEQYF. As DNA, the CDR3 is TGTGCCAGCAGCTTTCAGAGGGGTGAGCAGTACTTC. The V call is TRBV7-9, the J call TRBJ2-7; the D call may be TRBD1 or TRBD2 (5 bases each). Trimming left V 3 bases short and J 7 bases short, with 10 bases between. This CDR3 region has 12 residues. The germline V gene has CDR1 SEHNR and CDR2 FQNEAQ (reference sequence).

The V gene is TRBV2, the J gene TRBJ1-3; D remains ambiguous. The CDR3 covers 16 residues. V was cut by 7 bases and J by 0 bases, with 16 bases left in between. Germline assignment: CDR1 SNHLY and CDR2 FYNNEI. In DNA form, the CDR3 reads TGTGCCAGCACCGACCCTACACGAGGCTCTGGAAACACCATATATTTT. The encoded protein is CASTDPTRGSGNTIYF. The full variable domain, completed using reference TRBV2 and TRBJ1-3, is EPEVTQTPSHQVTQMGQEVILRCVPISNHLYFYWYRQILGQKVEFLVSFYNNEISEKSEIFDDQFSVERPDGSNFTLKIRSTKLEDSAMYFCASTDPTRGSGNTIYFGEGSWLTVV.

In this sample, this clonotype turned up a few times. At one boundary the junction diverges from the germline segment, which might be a read error. The chain uses TRBV24-1 and TRBJ1-5; 7 bases align to TRBD1. CDR3 length equals 13 residues. The germline V gene encodes CDR1 KGHDR and CDR2 SFDVKD. The CDR3 loop reads CASSETGVQPQHF. The CDR3 DNA reads as TGTGCCAGCAGTGAAACAGGGGTTCAGCCCCAGCATTTT.

The chain couples TRBV19 to TRBJ2-7; D may be TRBD1 (5 bases). The V and J ends lost 5 bases and 2 bases respectively, with 16 bases between them. Germline CDR1 LNHDA, CDR2 SQIVND (reference sequence). The CDR3 is made up of 15 amino acids. The CDR3 spells CASSVRQSLAYEQYF. The DNA for the CDR3 is TGTGCCAGTAGTGTCCGACAGAGCCTCGCCTACGAGCAGTACTTC.

The chain joins TRBV20-1 to TRBJ2-2; 9 bases are shared with TRBD1. V lost 4 bases to trimming and J lost 5 bases; unmatched junction nucleotides: 8. CDR1 and CDR2 (germline): DFQATT, SNEGSKA (reference sequence). CDR3 length: 15 residues. In DNA form, the CDR3 reads TGCAGTGCTATGAAAAGCGGGACAGGGACCGGGGAGCTGTTTTTT. This sequence encodes CSAMKSGTGTGELFF.

V usage is TRBV7-9 and J usage is TRBJ1-1, with 7 bases fitting TRBD1. The V segment lost 6 bases and the J segment 2 bases; nucleotides outside the gene matches: 6. Per germline, CDR1 SEHNR and CDR2 FQNEAQ (reference sequence). This CDR3 is built from 14 residues. CDR3 coding DNA: TGTGCCAGCAGTCTACAGGGGTTTAACACTGAAGCTTTCTTT. It specifies CASSLQGFNTEAFF.

The rearrangement joins TRBV12-3 or TRBV12-4 to TRBJ1-1; D is unresolved. V lost 3 bases to trimming and J lost 2 bases, with 7 bases between them. This CDR3 comprises 13 residues. The CDR3 loop is CASSFWGNTEAFF. Written as DNA, the CDR3 is TGTGCCAGCAGTTTTTGGGGTAACACTGAAGCTTTCTTT.

This clonotype was observed many times. Relative to the germline gene, one junction end is altered; a read error may explain this. The chain joins TRBV10-3 to TRBJ1-3; 8 nucleotides agree with TRBD1. This CDR3 contains 15 residues. CDR1 is ENHRY, CDR2 SYGVKD, per germline. The CDR3 region is CASSYGQGLGNTIYF. CDR3 nucleotide sequence: TGTGCCAGCAGTTACGGACAGGGCCTTGGAAACACCATATATTTT.

In this sample, this clonotype turned up many times. This chain uses TRBV20-1 with TRBJ1-1, with D perhaps matching TRBD1 (5 bases). V was cut by 1 base and J by 5 bases, with 8 bases left in between. The germline CDR1 and CDR2 sequences are DFQATT and SNEGSKA (reference sequence). The CDR3 sequence is 12 residues long. The CDR3, as DNA: TGCAGTGCTAGAGCAAGGGGAACTGAAGCTTTCTTT. It codes for CSARARGTEAFF.

As concerns this clonotype: In this CDR3 the conserved last residue, phenylalanine or tryptophan, is missing, so a read error is likely. This sequence joins TRBV20-1 and TRBJ2-5; possible D gene TRBD2, 5 bases. The CDR3 runs 12 residues. Trimming cost V 6 bases and J 3 bases, with 11 bases left between them. From germline, CDR1 is DFQATT and CDR2 SNEGSKA (reference sequence). CDR3 region: CSATVGEETQYL. CDR3 nucleotides: TGCAGTGCGACCGTCGGGGAAGAGACCCAGTACCTC.

CDR3 region: CASSLVVSGAGVYEQYF. In DNA form, the CDR3 reads TGTGCCAGCAGCTTGGTTGTGTCAGGAGCAGGGGTATACGAGCAGTACTTC. The chain links TRBV9 to TRBJ2-7; weak D call: TRBD1 (6 bases). The CDR3 sequence is 17 residues long. Germline V CDR1 and CDR2: SGDLS, YYNGEE. Trimming stripped 4 bases from V and 4 bases from J, with 24 bases between.

The CDR3 DNA sequence: TGTGCCAGCAGTTACTTTACAGAGGGAACCGGGGAGCTGTTTTTT. This translates into CASSYFTEGTGELFF. V is TRBV6-1 and J is TRBJ2-2; TRBD2 is a possible D gene (5 bases). V gave up 5 bases and J gave up 5 bases, with 15 bases separating them. CDR1 is MNHNS and CDR2 is SASEGT in the germline V gene. The CDR3 is 15 residues long.

This clonotype showed up just a few times. The V call is TRBV20-1, the J call TRBJ2-7; 7 bases fit TRBD1. Trimming removed 6 bases from V and 0 bases from J; junction bases left unmatched: 8. The length of the CDR3 is 14 residues. Germline CDR1 reads DFQATT; CDR2 reads SNEGSKA (reference sequence). In DNA, the CDR3 is TGCAGTGCCGACGAGGGACAGAGCTCCTACGAGCAGTACTTC. Translation gives CSADEGQSSYEQYF.

This chain uses TRBV11-2 with TRBJ1-1; D not certain. The V gene's germline CDR1 is SGHAT and CDR2 FQNNGV. CDR3 length: 15 amino acids. V lost 5 bases to trimming and J lost 0 bases, with 13 bases between them. CDR3 loop: CASSPGSRLNTEAFF. DNA for the CDR3: TGTGCCAGCAGCCCAGGATCGAGGCTGAACACTGAAGCTTTCTTT.

This clonotype was found a few times. The chain joins TRBV7-9 to TRBJ2-5, with 8 bases matching TRBD1. CDR3 length equals 16 residues. J lost 4 bases, V lost 1 base, and 8 bases had no gene match. Germline CDR1 reads SEHNR; CDR2 reads FQNEAQ (reference sequence). CDR3 sequence: CASSLGQGALVETQYF. CDR3 bases: TGTGCCAGCAGCTTAGGCCAGGGGGCTCTGGTAGAGACCCAGTACTTC.

The rearrangement uses TRBV20-1 and TRBJ1-2; D remains ambiguous. With 6 bases removed from V and 7 bases from J, the gap between germline ends came to 9 bases. The CDR3 contains 10 residues. CDR1 DFQATT and CDR2 SNEGSKA come from the germline V gene (reference sequence). This CDR3 reads CSAKTPGYTF. As DNA, the CDR3 is TGCAGTGCCAAGACGCCTGGCTACACCTTC.

The chain carries TRBV20-1 and TRBJ2-5; 7 bases align to TRBD1. J gave up 9 bases and V 3 bases, and 10 bases lay outside the gene matches. Germline lookup yields CDR1 DFQATT and CDR2 SNEGSKA (reference sequence). The CDR3 spans 13 residues. The CDR3 sequence: CSASDRVGQPQYF. In DNA, the CDR3 is TGCAGTGCTAGCGACAGGGTAGGTCAGCCCCAGTACTTC.

This clonotype was seen more than once but under ten times. The CDR3 spells CASSVVAGIGNTIYF. The CDR3 DNA reads as TGTGCCAGCAGCGTAGTGGCAGGGATCGGAAACACCATATATTTT. The V gene is TRBV9, the J gene TRBJ1-3; D possibly corresponds to TRBD1 (5 bases). The germline V and J ends were trimmed by 0 bases and 4 bases, with 11 bases remaining between them. Germline V lookup: CDR1 SGDLS, CDR2 YYNGEE. This CDR3 region has 15 residues.

Only a few counts were recorded for this clonotype. This clone may be a read error of a much larger clone one base away. The CDR3 does not end in the conserved phenylalanine or tryptophan, so this is likely a read error. This chain connects TRBV29-1 to TRBJ2-5, with D tentatively TRBD2 (7 bases). The CDR3 contains 14 residues. Germline CDR1 and CDR2: SQVTM and ANQGSEA. V was pared by 4 bases and J by 5 bases, with 17 bases between. CDR3 nucleotide sequence: TGCAGCGTTGGCGGAGGGGGGGCCGGCGAGACCCAGTACTTA. Protein sequence: CSVGGGGAGETQYL.

This chain joins TRBV24-1 and TRBJ1-2, with 8 bases identical to TRBD1. Germline lookup yields CDR1 KGHDR and CDR2 SFDVKD. The ends lost 4 bases at V and 10 bases at J; junction bases unmatched: 7. The CDR3 spans 13 residues. The DNA of the CDR3 is TGTGCCACCAGTGACCCAGGGACAGGACCCTACACCTTC. Amino acid sequence: CATSDPGTGPYTF.

As DNA, the CDR3 is TGTGCCAGCAGCGACCGGACAGGGGTTGTCGGGGAGCTGTTTTTT. Translation gives CASSDRTGVVGELFF. This sequence joins TRBV9 and TRBJ2-2, with 9 bases aligning to TRBD1. The V and J ends lost 3 bases and 7 bases, in that order; junction bases with no gene match: 7. This CDR3 spans 15 amino acids. The germline CDR1 and CDR2 sequences are SGDLS and YYNGEE.

The chain couples TRBV27 to TRBJ2-6, with no clear D. From germline, CDR1 is MNHEY and CDR2 SMNVEV (reference sequence). This CDR3 is built from 12 residues. Deletions cut 10 bases from V and 0 bases from J, with 4 bases between. The CDR3 spells CATLSGANVLTF. DNA of the CDR3: TGTGCCACTCTCTCTGGGGCCAACGTCCTGACTTTC.

The V and J genes are TRBV9 and TRBJ2-5; 10 bases match TRBD2. The CDR3 extends over 15 amino acids. V shed 3 bases, J shed 5 bases, and the junction held 7 bases outside the gene matches. Germline values: CDR1 SGDLS, CDR2 YYNGEE. In DNA form, the CDR3 reads TGTGCCAGCAGCGGCTTTAGCGGGAGGACGGAGACCCAGTACTTC. Translating gives CASSGFSGRTETQYF. The whole variable domain, remainder taken from reference TRBV9 and TRBJ2-5, is DSGVTQTPKHLITATGQRVTLRCSPRSGDLSVYWYQQSLDQGLQFLIQYYNGEERAKGNILERFSAQQFPDLHSELNLSSLELGDSALYFCASSGFSGRTETQYFGPGTRLLVL.

This clonotype was counted ten times or more. V and J are TRBV7-2 and TRBJ1-2, with a possible D match to TRBD1 (5 bases). The CDR3 spans 13 residues. Looked up from germline, CDR1 is SGHTA and CDR2 is FQGNSA. Trimming took 1 base from V and 3 from J, leaving 6 bases between them. The DNA of the CDR3 is TGTGCCAGCAGCTTAGGGGGGTACTATGGCTACACCTTC. Its protein product is CASSLGGYYGYTF.

The gene calls are TRBV11-1 and TRBJ1-1; perhaps TRBD1 as D (6 bases). Trimming took off 0 bases at V and 6 bases at J, with 11 bases between the two ends. Germline CDR1 is SGHAT and CDR2 is FQDESV (reference sequence). The CDR3 is 14 residues long. The CDR3 sequence: CASSLAGGLAEAFF. In DNA, the CDR3 is TGTGCCAGCAGCTTAGCAGGGGGTTTGGCTGAAGCTTTCTTT.

This clonotype was seen a few times. The chain is built from TRBV29-1 and TRBJ2-5, with unresolved D. The CDR3 runs to 13 residues. Germline values: CDR1 SQVTM, CDR2 ANQGSEA. V lost 6 bases, J lost 2 bases, and 13 bases lay in between. CDR3 residues: CSVRPPRQETQYF. CDR3 in DNA: TGCAGCGTCCGACCCCCAAGACAAGAGACCCAGTACTTC.